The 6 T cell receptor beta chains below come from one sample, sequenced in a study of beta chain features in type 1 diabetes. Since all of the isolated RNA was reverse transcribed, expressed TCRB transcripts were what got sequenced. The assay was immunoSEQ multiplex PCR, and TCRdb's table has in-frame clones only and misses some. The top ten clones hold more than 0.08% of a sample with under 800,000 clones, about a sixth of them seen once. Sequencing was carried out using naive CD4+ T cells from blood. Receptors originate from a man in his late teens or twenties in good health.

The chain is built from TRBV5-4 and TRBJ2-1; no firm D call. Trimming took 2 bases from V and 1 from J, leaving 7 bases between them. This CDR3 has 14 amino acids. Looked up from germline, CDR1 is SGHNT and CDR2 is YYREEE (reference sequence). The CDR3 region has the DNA TGTGCCAGCAGCTTCGTAGAGTCCTACAATGAGCAGTTCTTC. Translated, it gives CASSFVESYNEQFF.

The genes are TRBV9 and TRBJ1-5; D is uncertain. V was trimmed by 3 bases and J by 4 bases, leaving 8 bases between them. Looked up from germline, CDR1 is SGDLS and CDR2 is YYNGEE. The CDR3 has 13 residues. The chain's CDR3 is CASSETGNQPQHF. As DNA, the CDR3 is TGTGCCAGCAGCGAGACGGGTAATCAGCCCCAGCATTTT.

The CDR3 is CASAYSSSGSHEQYF. CDR3 sequence (DNA): TGTGCCAGCGCGTACTCGTCAAGCGGGAGCCACGAGCAGTACTTC. The chain has TRBV6-5 and TRBJ2-7, with TRBD2 matching over 8 bases. The J segment lost 5 bases and the V segment lost 8 bases, leaving 14 bases of the junction unmatched. CDR3 length: 15 amino acids. Germline CDR1 is MNHEY and CDR2 is SVGAGI.

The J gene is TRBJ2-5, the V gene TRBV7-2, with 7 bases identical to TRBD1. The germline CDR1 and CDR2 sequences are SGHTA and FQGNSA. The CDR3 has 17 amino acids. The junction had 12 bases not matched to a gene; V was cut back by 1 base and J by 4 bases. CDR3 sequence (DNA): TGTGCCAGCAGCTTAGGGGTTCGGAGACAGGGTACAGAGACCCAGTACTTC. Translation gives CASSLGVRRQGTETQYF.

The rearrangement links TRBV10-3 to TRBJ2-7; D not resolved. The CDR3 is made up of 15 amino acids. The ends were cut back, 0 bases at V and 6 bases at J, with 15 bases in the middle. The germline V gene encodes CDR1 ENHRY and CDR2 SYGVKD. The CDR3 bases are TGTGCCATCAGTGAGTCAAACCCCGCACTCCTCGAGCAGTACTTC. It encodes CAISESNPALLEQYF.

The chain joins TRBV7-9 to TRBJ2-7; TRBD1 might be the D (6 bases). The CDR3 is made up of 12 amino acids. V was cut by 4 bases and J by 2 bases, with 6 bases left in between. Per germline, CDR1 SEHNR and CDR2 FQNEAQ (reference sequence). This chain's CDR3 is CASSWTAYEQYF. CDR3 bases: TGTGCCAGCAGCTGGACAGCCTACGAGCAGTACTTC.